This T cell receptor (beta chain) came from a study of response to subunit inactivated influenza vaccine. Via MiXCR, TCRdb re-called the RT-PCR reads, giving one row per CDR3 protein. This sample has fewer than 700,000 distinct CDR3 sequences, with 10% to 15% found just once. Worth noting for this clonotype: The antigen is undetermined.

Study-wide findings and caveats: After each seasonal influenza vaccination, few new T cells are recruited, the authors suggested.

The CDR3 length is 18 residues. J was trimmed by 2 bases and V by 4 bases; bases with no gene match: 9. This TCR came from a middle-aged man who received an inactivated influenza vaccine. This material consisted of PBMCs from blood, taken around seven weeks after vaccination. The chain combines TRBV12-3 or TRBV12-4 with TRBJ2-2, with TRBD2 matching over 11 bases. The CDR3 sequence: CASSYPFLAGGNTGELFF. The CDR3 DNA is TGTGCCAGCAGTTACCCCTTCCTAGCGGGGGGAAACACCGGGGAGCTGTTTTTT.